Listed here is a single T cell receptor (beta chain). Its antigen is undetermined. The PCR contained 60 Vbeta and 13 Jbeta primers. The protocol was immunoSEQ multiplex PCR, while the TCRdb copy is restricted to in-frame clones and leaves out a portion. Here the sample spans around 100,000 clones, 65% to 80% being singletons. The sample belongs to a study of cytomegalovirus exposure and HLA in healthy donors. Across the study: Unique TCR beta sequences numbering around 110 million came from around 180 million T cells in an earlier analysis. Regarding the study as a whole: It was reportedly the case that the classifier diagnosed cytomegalovirus status with high specificity and sensitivity.

The V and J ends lost 2 bases and 4 bases respectively, with 5 bases between them. The length of the CDR3 is 12 residues. Per germline, CDR1 SGHVS and CDR2 FQNEAQ. V gene TRBV7-8 combines with J gene TRBJ1-2; D not certain. Input material: PBMCs. This TCR was recovered from a woman aged 40 to 50 in good health and CMV-seronegative. The CDR3 loop is CASSLSRYGYTF. CDR3 nucleotide sequence: TGTGCCAGCAGCTTAAGCCGCTATGGCTACACCTTC.